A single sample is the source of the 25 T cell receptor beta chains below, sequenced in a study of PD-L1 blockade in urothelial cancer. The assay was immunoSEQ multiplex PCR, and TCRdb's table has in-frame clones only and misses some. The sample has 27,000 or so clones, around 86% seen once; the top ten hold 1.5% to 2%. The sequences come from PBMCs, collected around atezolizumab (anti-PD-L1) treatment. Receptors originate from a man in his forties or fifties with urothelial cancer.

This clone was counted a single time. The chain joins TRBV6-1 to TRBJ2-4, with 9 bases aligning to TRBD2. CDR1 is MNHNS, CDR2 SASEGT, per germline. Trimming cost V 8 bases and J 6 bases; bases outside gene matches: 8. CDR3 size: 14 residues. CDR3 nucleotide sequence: TGTGCCAGCGACCTCGCGGGAGGGGGAAACATTCAGTACTTC. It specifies CASDLAGGGNIQYF.

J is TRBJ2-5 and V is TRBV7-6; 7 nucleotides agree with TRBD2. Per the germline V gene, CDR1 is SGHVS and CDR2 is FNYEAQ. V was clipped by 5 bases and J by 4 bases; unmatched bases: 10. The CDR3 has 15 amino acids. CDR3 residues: CASSPHGAGVETQYF. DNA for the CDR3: TGTGCCAGCAGCCCCCACGGGGCGGGGGTAGAGACCCAGTACTTC. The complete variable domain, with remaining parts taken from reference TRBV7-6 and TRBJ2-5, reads GAGVSQSPRYKVTKRGQDVALRCDPISGHVSLYWYRQALGQGPEFLTYFNYEAQQDKSGLPNDRFSAERPEGSISTLTIQRTEQRDSAMYRCASSPHGAGVETQYFGPGTRLLVL.

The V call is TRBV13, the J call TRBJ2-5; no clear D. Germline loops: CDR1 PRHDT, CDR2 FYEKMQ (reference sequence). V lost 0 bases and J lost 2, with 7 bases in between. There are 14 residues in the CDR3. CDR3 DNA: TGTGCCAGCAGCTTAGGCCTACGGCAAGAGACCCAGTACTTC. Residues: CASSLGLRQETQYF.

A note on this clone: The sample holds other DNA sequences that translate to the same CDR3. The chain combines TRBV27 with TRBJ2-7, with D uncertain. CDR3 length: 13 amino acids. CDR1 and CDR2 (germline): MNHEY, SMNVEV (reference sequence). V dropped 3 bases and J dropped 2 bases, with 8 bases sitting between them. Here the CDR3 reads CASSFHTAYEQYF. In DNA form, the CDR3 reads TGTGCCAGCAGTTTTCACACAGCCTACGAGCAGTACTTC.

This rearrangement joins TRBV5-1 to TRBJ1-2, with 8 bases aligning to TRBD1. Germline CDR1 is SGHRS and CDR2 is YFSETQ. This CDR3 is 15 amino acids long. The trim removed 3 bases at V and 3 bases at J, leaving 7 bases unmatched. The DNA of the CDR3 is TGCGCCAGCAGCTCTGGACAGGGAAGCCACTATGGCTACACCTTC. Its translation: CASSSGQGSHYGYTF.

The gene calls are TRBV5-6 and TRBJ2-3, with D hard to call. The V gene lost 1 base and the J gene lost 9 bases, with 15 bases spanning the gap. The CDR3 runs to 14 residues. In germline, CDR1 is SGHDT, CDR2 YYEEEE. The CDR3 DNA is TGTGCCAGCAGCTTGTATACGGCACAGATAACGCAGTATTTT. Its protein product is CASSLYTAQITQYF.

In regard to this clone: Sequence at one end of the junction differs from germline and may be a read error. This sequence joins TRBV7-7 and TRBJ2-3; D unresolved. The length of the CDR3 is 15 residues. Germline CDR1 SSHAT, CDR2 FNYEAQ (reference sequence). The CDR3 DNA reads TGTGCTAGCAGCTTTGAGCGTACTGGCACAGATACGCAGTATTTT. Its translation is CASSFERTGTDTQYF.

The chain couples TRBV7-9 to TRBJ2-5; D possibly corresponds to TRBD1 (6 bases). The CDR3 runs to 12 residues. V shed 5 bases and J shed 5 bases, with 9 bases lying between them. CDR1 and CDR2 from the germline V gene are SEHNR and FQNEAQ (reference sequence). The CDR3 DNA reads TGTGCCAGCAGCCACACAGGGGAGACCCAGTACTTC. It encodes CASSHTGETQYF. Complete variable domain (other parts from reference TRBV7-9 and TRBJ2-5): DTGVSQNPRHKITKRGQNVTFRCDPISEHNRLYWYRQTLGQGPEFLTYFQNEAQLEKSRLLSDRFSAERPKGSFSTLEIQRTEQGDSAMYLCASSHTGETQYFGPGTRLLVL.

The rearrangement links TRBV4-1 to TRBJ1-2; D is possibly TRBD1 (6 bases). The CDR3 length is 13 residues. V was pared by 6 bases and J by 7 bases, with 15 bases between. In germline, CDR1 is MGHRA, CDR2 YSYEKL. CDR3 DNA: TGCGCCAGCAGTCCCACAGGGATAGGTGGCTACACCTTC. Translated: CASSPTGIGGYTF.

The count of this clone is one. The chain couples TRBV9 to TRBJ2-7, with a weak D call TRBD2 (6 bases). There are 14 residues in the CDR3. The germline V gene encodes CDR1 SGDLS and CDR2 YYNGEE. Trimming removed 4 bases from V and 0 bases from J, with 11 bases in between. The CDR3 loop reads CASSPQAGSYEQYF. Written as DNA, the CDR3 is TGTGCCAGCAGCCCCCAAGCGGGCTCCTACGAGCAGTACTTC.

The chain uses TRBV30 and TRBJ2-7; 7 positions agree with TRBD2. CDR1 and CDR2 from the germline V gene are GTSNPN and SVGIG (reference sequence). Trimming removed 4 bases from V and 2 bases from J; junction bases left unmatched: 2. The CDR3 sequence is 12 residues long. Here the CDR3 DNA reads TGTGCCTGGACTAGCGGAACCTACGAGCAGTACTTC. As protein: CAWTSGTYEQYF.

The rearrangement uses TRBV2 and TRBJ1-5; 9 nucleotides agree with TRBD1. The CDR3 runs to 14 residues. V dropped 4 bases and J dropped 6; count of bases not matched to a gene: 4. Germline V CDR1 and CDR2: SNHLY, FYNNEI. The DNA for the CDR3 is TGTGCCAGCAGTGGGGGACAGGGAAGTCAGCCCCAGCATTTT. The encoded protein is CASSGGQGSQPQHF. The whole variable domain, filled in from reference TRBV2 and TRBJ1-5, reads EPEVTQTPSHQVTQMGQEVILRCVPISNHLYFYWYRQILGQKVEFLVSFYNNEISEKSEIFDDQFSVERPDGSNFTLKIRSTKLEDSAMYFCASSGGQGSQPQHFGDGTRLSIL.

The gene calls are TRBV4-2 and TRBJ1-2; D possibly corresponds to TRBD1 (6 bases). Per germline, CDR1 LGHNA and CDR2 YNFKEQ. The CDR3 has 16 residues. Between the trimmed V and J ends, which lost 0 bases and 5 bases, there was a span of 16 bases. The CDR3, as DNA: TGTGCCAGCAGCCAAGATGAAACGACAGGCGGTTATGGCTACACCTTC. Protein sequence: CASSQDETTGGYGYTF.

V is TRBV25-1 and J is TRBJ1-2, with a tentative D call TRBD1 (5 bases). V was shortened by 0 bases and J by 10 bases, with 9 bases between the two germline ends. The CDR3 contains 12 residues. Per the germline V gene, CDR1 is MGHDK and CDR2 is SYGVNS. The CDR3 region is CASSEYARDYTF. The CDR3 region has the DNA TGTGCCAGCAGTGAATATGCCAGGGACTACACCTTC.

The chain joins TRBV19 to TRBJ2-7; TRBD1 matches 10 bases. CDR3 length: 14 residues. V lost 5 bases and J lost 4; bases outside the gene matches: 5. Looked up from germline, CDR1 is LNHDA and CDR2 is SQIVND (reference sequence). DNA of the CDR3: TGTGCCAGTAGTCCTCGACAGGGGGCGTACGAGCAGTACTTC. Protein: CASSPRQGAYEQYF.

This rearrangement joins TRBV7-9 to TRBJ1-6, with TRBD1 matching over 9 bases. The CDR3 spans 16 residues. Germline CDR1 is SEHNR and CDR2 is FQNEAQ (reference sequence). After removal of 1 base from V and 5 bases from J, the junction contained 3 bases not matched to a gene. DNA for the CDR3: TGTGCCAGCAGCTTAGACGGGACAGGGAATAATTCACCCCTCCACTTT. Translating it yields CASSLDGTGNNSPLHF.

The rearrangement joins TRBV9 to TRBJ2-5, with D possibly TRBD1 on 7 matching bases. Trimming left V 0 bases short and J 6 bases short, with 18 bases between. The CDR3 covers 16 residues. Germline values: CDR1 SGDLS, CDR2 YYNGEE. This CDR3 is CASSVAGDSLGKTQYF. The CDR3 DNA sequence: TGTGCCAGCAGCGTAGCGGGGGACAGCCTCGGAAAGACCCAGTACTTC.

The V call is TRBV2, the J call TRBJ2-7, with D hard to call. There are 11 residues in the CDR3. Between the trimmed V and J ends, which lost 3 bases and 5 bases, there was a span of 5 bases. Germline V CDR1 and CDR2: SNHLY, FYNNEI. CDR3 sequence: CASSDPDEQYF. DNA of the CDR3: TGTGCCAGCAGTGACCCCGACGAGCAGTACTTC.

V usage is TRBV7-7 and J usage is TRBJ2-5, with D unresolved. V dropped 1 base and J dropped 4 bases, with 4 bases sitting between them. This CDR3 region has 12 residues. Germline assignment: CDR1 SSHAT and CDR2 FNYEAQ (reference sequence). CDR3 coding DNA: TGTGCCAGCAGCTTAGATCGAGAGACCCAGTACTTC. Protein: CASSLDRETQYF.

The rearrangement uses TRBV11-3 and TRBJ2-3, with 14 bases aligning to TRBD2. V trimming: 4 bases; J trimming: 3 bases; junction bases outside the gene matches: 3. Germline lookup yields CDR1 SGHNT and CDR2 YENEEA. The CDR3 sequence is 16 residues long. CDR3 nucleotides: TGTGCCAGCAGCTCAGGGACTAGCGGGAGAACAGATACGCAGTATTTT. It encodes CASSSGTSGRTDTQYF. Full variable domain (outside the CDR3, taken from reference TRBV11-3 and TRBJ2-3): EAGVVQSPRYKIIEKKQPVAFWCNPISGHNTLYWYLQNLGQGPELLIRYENEEAVDDSQLPKDRFSAERLKGVDSTLKIQPAELGDSAVYLCASSSGTSGRTDTQYFGPGTRLTVL.

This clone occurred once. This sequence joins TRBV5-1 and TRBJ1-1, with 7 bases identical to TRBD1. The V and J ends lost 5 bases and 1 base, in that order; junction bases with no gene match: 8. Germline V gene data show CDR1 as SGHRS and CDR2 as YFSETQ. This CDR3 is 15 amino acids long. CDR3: CASSYSGGSNTEAFF. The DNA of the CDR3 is TGCGCCAGCAGTTACTCAGGGGGGTCGAACACTGAAGCTTTCTTT.

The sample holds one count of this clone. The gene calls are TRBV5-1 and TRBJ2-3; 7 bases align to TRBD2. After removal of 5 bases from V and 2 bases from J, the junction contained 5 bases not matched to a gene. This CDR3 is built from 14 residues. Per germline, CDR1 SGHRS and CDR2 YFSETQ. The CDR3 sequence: CASRPSGHTDTQYF. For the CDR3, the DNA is TGCGCCAGCAGGCCTAGCGGACACACAGATACGCAGTATTTT.

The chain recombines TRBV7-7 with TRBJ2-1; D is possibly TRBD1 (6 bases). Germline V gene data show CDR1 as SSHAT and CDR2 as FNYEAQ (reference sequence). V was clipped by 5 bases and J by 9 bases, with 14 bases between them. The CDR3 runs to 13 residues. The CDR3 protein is CASSRQQGTEQFF. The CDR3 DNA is TGTGCCAGCAGCCGACAACAGGGAACTGAGCAGTTCTTC.

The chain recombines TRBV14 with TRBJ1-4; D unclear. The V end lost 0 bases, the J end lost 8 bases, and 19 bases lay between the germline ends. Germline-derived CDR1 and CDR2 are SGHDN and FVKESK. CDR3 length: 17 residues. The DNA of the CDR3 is TGTGCCAGCAGCCAAGATCTCCGCCGACCAGAGAGGGAAAAACTGTTTTTT. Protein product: CASSQDLRRPEREKLFF.

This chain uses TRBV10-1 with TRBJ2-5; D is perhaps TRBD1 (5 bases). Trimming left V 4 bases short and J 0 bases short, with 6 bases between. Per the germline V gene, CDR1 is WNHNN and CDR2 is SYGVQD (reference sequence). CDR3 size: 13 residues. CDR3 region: CASSVGDQETQYF. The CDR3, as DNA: TGCGCCAGCAGTGTAGGGGACCAAGAGACCCAGTACTTC.